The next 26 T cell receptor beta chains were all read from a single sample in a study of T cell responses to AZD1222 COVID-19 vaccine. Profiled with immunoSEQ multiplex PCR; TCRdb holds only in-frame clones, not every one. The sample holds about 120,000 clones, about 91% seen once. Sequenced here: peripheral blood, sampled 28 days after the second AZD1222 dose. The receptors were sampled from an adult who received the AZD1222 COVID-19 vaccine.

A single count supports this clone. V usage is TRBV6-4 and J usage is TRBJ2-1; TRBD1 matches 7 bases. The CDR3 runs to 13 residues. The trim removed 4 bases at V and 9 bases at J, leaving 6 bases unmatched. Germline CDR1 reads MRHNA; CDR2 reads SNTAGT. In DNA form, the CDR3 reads TGTGCCAGCAGTGCTACAGGGGTAGGTGAGCAGTTCTTC. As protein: CASSATGVGEQFF.

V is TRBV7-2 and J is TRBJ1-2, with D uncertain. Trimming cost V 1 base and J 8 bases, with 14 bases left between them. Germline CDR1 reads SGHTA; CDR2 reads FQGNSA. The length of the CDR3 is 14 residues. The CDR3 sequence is CASSLEPFETGYTF. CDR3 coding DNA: TGTGCCAGCAGCTTAGAACCCTTTGAGACGGGCTACACCTTC. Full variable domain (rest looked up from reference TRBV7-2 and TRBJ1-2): GAGVSQSPSNKVTEKGKDVELRCDPISGHTALYWYRQSLGQGLEFLIYFQGNSAPDKSGLPSDRFSAERTGGSVSTLTIQRTQQEDSAVYLCASSLEPFETGYTFGSGTRLTVV.

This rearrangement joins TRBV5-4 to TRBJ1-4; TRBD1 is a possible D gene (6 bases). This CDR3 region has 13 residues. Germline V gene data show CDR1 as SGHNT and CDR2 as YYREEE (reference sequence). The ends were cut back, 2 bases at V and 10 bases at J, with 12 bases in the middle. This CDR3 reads CASSLQGLGKLFF. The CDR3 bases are TGTGCCAGCAGCTTACAGGGTCTGGGAAAACTGTTTTTT.

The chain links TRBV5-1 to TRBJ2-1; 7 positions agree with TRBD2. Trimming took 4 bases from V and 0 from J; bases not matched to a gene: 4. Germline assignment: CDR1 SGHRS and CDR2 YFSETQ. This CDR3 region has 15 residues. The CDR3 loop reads CASSRGDYSYNEQFF. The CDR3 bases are TGCGCCAGCAGCCGAGGGGACTACTCCTACAATGAGCAGTTCTTC.

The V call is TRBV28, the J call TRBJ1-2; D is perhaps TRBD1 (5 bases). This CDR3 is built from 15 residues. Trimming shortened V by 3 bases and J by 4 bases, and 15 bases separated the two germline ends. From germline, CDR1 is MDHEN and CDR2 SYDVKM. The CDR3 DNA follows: TGTGCCAGCAGTTTTTTACGGGGGGAGGTCTATGGCTACACCTTC. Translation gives CASSFLRGEVYGYTF.

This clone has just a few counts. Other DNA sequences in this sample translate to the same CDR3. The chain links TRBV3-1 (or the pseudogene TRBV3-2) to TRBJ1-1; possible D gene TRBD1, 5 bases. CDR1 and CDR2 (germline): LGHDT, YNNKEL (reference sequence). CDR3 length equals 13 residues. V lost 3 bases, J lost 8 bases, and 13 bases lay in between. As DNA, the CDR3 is TGTGCCAGCAGCCAGGGGCAGAGAGGAGAAGCTTTCTTT. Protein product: CASSQGQRGEAFF.

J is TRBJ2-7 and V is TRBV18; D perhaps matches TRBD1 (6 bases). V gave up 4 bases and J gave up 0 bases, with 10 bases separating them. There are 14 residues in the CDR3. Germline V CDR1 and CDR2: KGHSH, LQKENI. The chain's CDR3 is CASSQGDSSYEQYF. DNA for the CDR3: TGTGCCAGCTCACAGGGGGATAGCTCCTACGAGCAGTACTTC. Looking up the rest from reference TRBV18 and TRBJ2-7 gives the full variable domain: NAGVMQNPRHLVRRRGQEARLRCSPMKGHSHVYWYRQLPEEGLKFMVYLQKENIIDESGMPKERFSAEFPKEGPSILRIQQVVRGDSAAYFCASSQGDSSYEQYFGPGTRLTVT.

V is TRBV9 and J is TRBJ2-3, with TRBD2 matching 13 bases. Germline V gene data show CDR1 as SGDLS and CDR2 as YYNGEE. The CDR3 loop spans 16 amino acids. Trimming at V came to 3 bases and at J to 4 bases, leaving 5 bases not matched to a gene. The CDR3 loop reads CASSAGTSGVADTQYF. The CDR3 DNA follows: TGTGCCAGCAGCGCCGGGACTAGCGGGGTAGCAGATACGCAGTATTTT.

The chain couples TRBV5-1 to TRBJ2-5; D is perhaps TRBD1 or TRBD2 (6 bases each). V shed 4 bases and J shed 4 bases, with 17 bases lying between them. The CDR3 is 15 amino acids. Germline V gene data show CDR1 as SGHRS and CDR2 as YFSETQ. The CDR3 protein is CASSLPTGAAETQYF. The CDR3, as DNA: TGCGCCAGCAGCCTCCCGACGGGGGCAGCAGAGACCCAGTACTTC.

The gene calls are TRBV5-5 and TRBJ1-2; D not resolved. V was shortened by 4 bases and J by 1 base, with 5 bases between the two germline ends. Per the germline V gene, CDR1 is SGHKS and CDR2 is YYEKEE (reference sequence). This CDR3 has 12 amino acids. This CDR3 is CASSQSNYGYTF. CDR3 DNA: TGTGCCAGCAGCCAGAGTAACTATGGCTACACCTTC.

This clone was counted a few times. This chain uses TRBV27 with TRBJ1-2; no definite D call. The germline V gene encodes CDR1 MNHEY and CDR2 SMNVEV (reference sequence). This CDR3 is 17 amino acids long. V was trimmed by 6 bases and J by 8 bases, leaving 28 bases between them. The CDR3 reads CASSTGSNPLPGEGYTF. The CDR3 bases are TGTGCCAGCAGCACTGGGTCCAATCCCCTTCCGGGAGAAGGCTACACCTTC.

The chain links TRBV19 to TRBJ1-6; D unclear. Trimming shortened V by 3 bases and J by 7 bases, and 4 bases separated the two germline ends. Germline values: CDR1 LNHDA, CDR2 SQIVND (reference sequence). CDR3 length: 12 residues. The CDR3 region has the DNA TGTGCCAGTAGTATGGGGAATTCACCCCTCCACTTT. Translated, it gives CASSMGNSPLHF.

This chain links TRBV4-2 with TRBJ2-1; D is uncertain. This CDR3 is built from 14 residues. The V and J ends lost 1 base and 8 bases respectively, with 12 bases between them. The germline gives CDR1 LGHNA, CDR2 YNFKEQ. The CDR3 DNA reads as TGTGCCAGCAGCCAAGTTCCGGGCGTCGATGAGCAGTTCTTC. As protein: CASSQVPGVDEQFF.

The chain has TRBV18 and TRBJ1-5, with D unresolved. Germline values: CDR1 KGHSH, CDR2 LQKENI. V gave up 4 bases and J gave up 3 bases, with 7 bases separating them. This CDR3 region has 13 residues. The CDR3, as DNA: TGTGCCAGCTCACAGGGAGACAATCAGCCCCAGCATTTT. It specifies CASSQGDNQPQHF.

The CDR3 spells CASTQGWRTEAFF. CDR3 in DNA: TGTGCCAGCACTCAGGGGTGGAGGACTGAAGCTTTCTTT. V and J are TRBV25-1 and TRBJ1-1; D may be TRBD1 (6 bases). Germline V CDR1 and CDR2: MGHDK, SYGVNS. The ends were cut back, 7 bases at V and 5 bases at J, with 14 bases in the middle. The CDR3 runs 13 residues.

DNA for the CDR3: TGCGCCAGCAGCCAAGTAGGGACAGGGGCCTCCTACGAGCAGTACTTC. It specifies CASSQVGTGASYEQYF. The V call is TRBV4-1, the J call TRBJ2-7; TRBD1 aligns across 10 bases. Trimming cost V 1 base and J 0 bases; bases outside gene matches: 3. Germline CDR1 is MGHRA and CDR2 is YSYEKL. CDR3 size: 16 residues.

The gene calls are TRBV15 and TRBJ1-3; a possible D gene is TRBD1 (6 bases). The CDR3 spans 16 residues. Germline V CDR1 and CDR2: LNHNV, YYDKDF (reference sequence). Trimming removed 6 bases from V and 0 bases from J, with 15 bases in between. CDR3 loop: CATSPRQAVSGNTIYF. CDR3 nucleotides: TGTGCCACCAGTCCTCGACAGGCGGTCTCTGGAAACACCATATATTTT.

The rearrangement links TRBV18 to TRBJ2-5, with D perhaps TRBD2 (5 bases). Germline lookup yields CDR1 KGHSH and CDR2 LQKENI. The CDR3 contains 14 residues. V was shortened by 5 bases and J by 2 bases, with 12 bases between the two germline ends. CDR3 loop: CASSGSPEQETQYF. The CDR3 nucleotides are TGTGCCAGCTCAGGGAGTCCCGAACAAGAGACCCAGTACTTC.

The CDR3 bases are TGTGCCAGCAGAATGGACAGTACCTACGAGCAGTACTTC. This encodes CASRMDSTYEQYF. The rearrangement joins TRBV12-3 or TRBV12-4 to TRBJ2-7; D may be TRBD1 (6 bases). The CDR3 is made up of 13 amino acids. V was clipped by 6 bases and J by 2 bases, with 11 bases between them.

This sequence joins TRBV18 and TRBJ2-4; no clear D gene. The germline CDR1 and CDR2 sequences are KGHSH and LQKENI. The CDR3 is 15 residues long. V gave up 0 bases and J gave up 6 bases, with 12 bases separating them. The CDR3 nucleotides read TGTGCCAGCTCACCACCGGAAGGCGCTGTAAACATTCAGTACTTC. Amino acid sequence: CASSPPEGAVNIQYF.

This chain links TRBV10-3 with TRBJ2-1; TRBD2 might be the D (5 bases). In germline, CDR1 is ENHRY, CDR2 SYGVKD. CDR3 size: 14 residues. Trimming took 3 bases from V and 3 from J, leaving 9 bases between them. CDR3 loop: CAISDPGNYNEQFF. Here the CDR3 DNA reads TGTGCCATCAGTGATCCGGGAAACTACAATGAGCAGTTCTTC.

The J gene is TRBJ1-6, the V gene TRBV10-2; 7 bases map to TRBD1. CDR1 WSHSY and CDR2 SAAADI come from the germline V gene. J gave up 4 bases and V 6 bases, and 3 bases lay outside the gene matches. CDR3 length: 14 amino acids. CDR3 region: CASRGGPYNSPLHF. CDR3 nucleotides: TGCGCCAGCAGAGGGGGCCCGTATAATTCACCCCTCCACTTT.

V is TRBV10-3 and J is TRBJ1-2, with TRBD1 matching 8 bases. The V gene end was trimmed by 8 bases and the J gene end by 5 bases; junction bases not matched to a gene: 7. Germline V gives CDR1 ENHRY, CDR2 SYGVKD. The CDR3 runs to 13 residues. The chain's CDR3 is CAIGQGERYGYTF. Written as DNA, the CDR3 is TGTGCCATCGGACAGGGTGAGAGGTATGGCTACACCTTC.

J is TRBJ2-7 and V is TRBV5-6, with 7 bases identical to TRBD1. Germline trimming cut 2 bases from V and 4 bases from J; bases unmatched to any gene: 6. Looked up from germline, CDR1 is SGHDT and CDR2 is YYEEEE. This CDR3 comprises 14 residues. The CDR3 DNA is TGTGCCAGCAGCTTTACAGGGGTCTTATACGAGCAGTACTTC. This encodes CASSFTGVLYEQYF.

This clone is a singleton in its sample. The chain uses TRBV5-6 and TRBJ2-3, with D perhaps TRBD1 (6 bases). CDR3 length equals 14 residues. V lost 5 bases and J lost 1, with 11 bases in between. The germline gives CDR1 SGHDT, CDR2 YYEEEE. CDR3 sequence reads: CASRGGGGTDTQYF. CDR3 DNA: TGTGCCAGCAGAGGGGGTGGGGGCACAGATACGCAGTATTTT.

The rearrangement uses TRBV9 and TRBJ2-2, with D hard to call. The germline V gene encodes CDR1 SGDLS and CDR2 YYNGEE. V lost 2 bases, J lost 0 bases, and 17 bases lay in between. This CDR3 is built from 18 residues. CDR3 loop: CASSVSPAQGSNTGELFF. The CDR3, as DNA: TGTGCCAGCAGCGTCTCTCCGGCCCAAGGGTCGAACACCGGGGAGCTGTTTTTT. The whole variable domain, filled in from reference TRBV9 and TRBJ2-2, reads DSGVTQTPKHLITATGQRVTLRCSPRSGDLSVYWYQQSLDQGLQFLIQYYNGEERAKGNILERFSAQQFPDLHSELNLSSLELGDSALYFCASSVSPAQGSNTGELFFGEGSRLTVL.